This T cell receptor beta chain was recorded in a study of cytomegalovirus exposure and HLA in healthy donors. On the study more broadly: There were some 81 million unique TCRs (from HLA-typed donors) in an early data release.

These donors counted as nominally healthy when sampled, but unrecorded immune exposures were likely. PCR primers comprised 60 Vbeta and 13 Jbeta primers. Generated by immunoSEQ multiplex PCR, the TCRdb table keeps only in-frame clones and is missing some. Of 100,000 to 150,000 clones in the sample, 15% to 20% were seen once. This clone showed up just a few times. Its antigen remains unknown. The CDR3 extends over 15 amino acids. Per the germline V gene, CDR1 is MGHRA and CDR2 is YSYEKL. Deletions cut 4 bases from V and 9 bases from J, with 16 bases between. Study outcomes and limitations: The CMV antigen specificity of three CMV-associated chains was confirmed through in vitro analysis.

This TCR was sampled from a female donor in good health and CMV-seropositive. The sequenced sample was PBMCs. The genes are TRBV4-1 and TRBJ1-6; the D gene is possibly TRBD1 (6 bases). CDR3 sequence (DNA): TGCGCCAGCAGCCCTAATAAGGACAGTCCTTCACCCCTCCACTTT. Protein: CASSPNKDSPSPLHF.